The clone carrying this T cell receptor (beta chain) was counted a single time. This CDR3 spans 15 amino acids. Germline V gives CDR1 MNHEY, CDR2 SVGAGI. The V and J ends lost 6 bases and 3 bases, in that order; junction bases with no gene match: 9. Some clones are missing from TCRdb's copy, which holds only in-frame ones; the method was immunoSEQ multiplex PCR. The repertoire includes fewer than 100,000 clones, 83% of them detected once, and approximately 0.6% sits in the top ten. These data come from a study of CD4 T cell repertoires in COVID-19. The sequences come from CD4+ T cells from peripheral blood, collected after recovery from COVID-19. V is TRBV6-5 and J is TRBJ2-7, with TRBD1 matching 9 bases. This TCR was sampled from a human donor who had COVID-19. The CDR3 DNA follows: TGTGCCAGCAGCCGCTCGGACAGGGGCCTCTACGAGCAGTACTTC. Translated, it gives CASSRSDRGLYEQYF.